This is a list of T cell receptor beta chains from one sample in a study of CD8+ T cells in alopecia areata. TCRdb's copy holds only in-frame clones and misses some; the assay was immunoSEQ multiplex PCR. In the table there are 150,000 or so clones, approximately 50% of which are singletons. The specimen sequenced was CD4+ T cells sorted from blood. Source of these receptors: a human donor with alopecia areata. CDR3s include the opening cysteine and the closing phenylalanine or tryptophan. Fields, in order: V gene, D gene, clone size, J gene, CDR3 DNA, CDR3 protein. D genes are given only for firm matches. Clone size is not always given. Where it is, it says once, few, many or a class for expanded clones.

V gene: TRBV7-3
D gene: NA
clone size: NA
J gene: TRBJ2-3
CDR3 DNA: TGTGCCAGCAGCGTCTCTCCCCTAGCGCCGCCAGGGGATACGCAGTATTTT
CDR3 protein: CASSVSPLAPPGDTQYF

V gene: TRBV7-8
D gene: TRBD1
clone size: NA
J gene: TRBJ2-7
CDR3 DNA: TGTGCCAGCAGCTTAAGGGGGCTCGAGCAGTACTTC
CDR3 protein: CASSLRGLEQYF

V gene: TRBV7-9
D gene: TRBD2
clone size: once
J gene: TRBJ2-5
CDR3 DNA: TGTGCCAGCAGCACGGGACTAGCGGGAGTCCGAGAGACCCAGTACTTC
CDR3 protein: CASSTGLAGVRETQYF

V gene: TRBV6-6
D gene: TRBD1
clone size: NA
J gene: TRBJ2-3
CDR3 DNA: TGTGCCAGCAGACGAGACAGGGGAACGCAGTATTTT
CDR3 protein: CASRRDRGTQYF

V gene: TRBV5-1
D gene: NA
clone size: NA
J gene: TRBJ2-2
CDR3 DNA: TGCGCCAGCAGCTTGGCGGTGGTCGGATACACCGGGGAGCTGTTTTTT
CDR3 protein: CASSLAVVGYTGELFF

V gene: TRBV10-3
D gene: NA
clone size: NA
J gene: TRBJ1-2
CDR3 DNA: TGTGCCATCAGTCCGGGGCAGTCGGGAGGCTACACCTTC
CDR3 protein: CAISPGQSGGYTF

V gene: TRBV6-6
D gene: TRBD2
clone size: NA
J gene: TRBJ2-5
CDR3 DNA: TGTGCCAGCAGTCCCCCGGGACTAGCGGCGCAAGAGACCCAGTACTTC
CDR3 protein: CASSPPGLAAQETQYF

V gene: TRBV5-1
D gene: TRBD2
clone size: few
J gene: TRBJ2-5
CDR3 DNA: TGCGCCAGCAGCGGAGGACTAGCGGGAGGGCCCGAGACCCAGTACTTC
CDR3 protein: CASSGGLAGGPETQYF

V gene: TRBV5-6
D gene: NA
clone size: NA
J gene: TRBJ2-7
CDR3 DNA: TGTGCCAGCAGCCGACCTGCAGGACTAACCCTTGGGGAGCAGTACTTC
CDR3 protein: CASSRPAGLTLGEQYF

V gene: TRBV5-1
D gene: TRBD1
clone size: few
J gene: TRBJ1-2
CDR3 DNA: TGCGCCAGCGCCGGGACAGGGGATGGCTACACCTTC
CDR3 protein: CASAGTGDGYTF

V gene: TRBV29-1
D gene: NA
clone size: NA
J gene: TRBJ1-5
CDR3 DNA: TGCAGCGCTCGAGGGGGGGATCAGCCCCAGCATTTT
CDR3 protein: CSARGGDQPQHF

V gene: TRBV28
D gene: TRBD2
clone size: NA
J gene: TRBJ2-7
CDR3 DNA: TGTGCCAGCGGGCGGGAGCGAGAGCAGTACTTC
CDR3 protein: CASGREREQYF

V gene: TRBV7-9
D gene: NA
clone size: few
J gene: TRBJ1-4
CDR3 DNA: TGTGCCAGCAGCCCCAACCCCGGACGGCCCACTAATGAAAAACTGTTTTTT
CDR3 protein: CASSPNPGRPTNEKLFF

V gene: TRBV6-1
D gene: NA
clone size: NA
J gene: TRBJ1-4
CDR3 DNA: TGTGCCAGCAGTGAACAAGCTGGAGACACTGTACTGTTTTTT
CDR3 protein: CASSEQAGDTVLFF

V gene: TRBV30
D gene: NA
clone size: NA
J gene: TRBJ1-2
CDR3 DNA: TGTGCCTGGAACGACGGTGGTAACTATGGCTACACCTTC
CDR3 protein: CAWNDGGNYGYTF

V gene: TRBV2
D gene: NA
clone size: once
J gene: TRBJ1-1
CDR3 DNA: TGTGCCAGCAGTGAAGCAGACATGAACACTGAAGCTTTCTTT
CDR3 protein: CASSEADMNTEAFF

V gene: TRBV5-4
D gene: NA
clone size: NA
J gene: TRBJ2-3
CDR3 DNA: TGTGCCAGCAGCTTGGGCGGGACTAGCACAGATACGCAGTATTTT
CDR3 protein: CASSLGGTSTDTQYF

V gene: TRBV18
D gene: NA
clone size: once
J gene: TRBJ1-1
CDR3 DNA: TGTGCCAGCTCACCGCCATGGGTTGCAGAAGCTTTCTTT
CDR3 protein: CASSPPWVAEAFF

V gene: TRBV23-1
D gene: NA
clone size: few
J gene: TRBJ2-1
CDR3 DNA: TGCGCCAGCAGTCAATGGGACAACTCCTACAATGAGCAGTTCTTC
CDR3 protein: CASSQWDNSYNEQFF

V gene: TRBV10-3
D gene: NA
clone size: NA
J gene: TRBJ2-7
CDR3 DNA: TGTGCCACCTCACCCCTGAGGGCCGAGCAGTACTTC
CDR3 protein: CATSPLRAEQYF

V gene: TRBV29-1
D gene: TRBD1
clone size: NA
J gene: TRBJ2-2
CDR3 DNA: TGCAGCGTTGGTCCGGGACAGCCAAACACCGGGGAGCTGTTTTTT
CDR3 protein: CSVGPGQPNTGELFF

V gene: TRBV6-1
D gene: TRBD1
clone size: NA
J gene: TRBJ2-3
CDR3 DNA: TGTGCCAGCAGACCCGGGACAGGGAGGGATACGCAGTATTTT
CDR3 protein: CASRPGTGRDTQYF

V gene: TRBV2
D gene: NA
clone size: few
J gene: TRBJ2-7
CDR3 DNA: TGTGCCAGCAGTATTACAGTTAGCTCCTACGAGCAGTACTTC
CDR3 protein: CASSITVSSYEQYF

V gene: TRBV30
D gene: NA
clone size: NA
J gene: TRBJ1-2
CDR3 DNA: TGTGCCTGGAGTGTCGAGGGCAACTATGGCTACACCTTC
CDR3 protein: CAWSVEGNYGYTF

V gene: TRBV5-1
D gene: TRBD2
clone size: NA
J gene: TRBJ2-3
CDR3 DNA: TGCGCCAGCAGCTTAACTAGCGGGATCTTCTCAGATACGCAGTATTTT
CDR3 protein: CASSLTSGIFSDTQYF

V gene: TRBV10-2
D gene: TRBD2
clone size: few
J gene: TRBJ2-5
CDR3 DNA: TGCGCCAGCAGTGGTCTAGCGGGACTTAGTGAGACCCAGTACTTC
CDR3 protein: CASSGLAGLSETQYF

V gene: TRBV7-9
D gene: NA
clone size: NA
J gene: TRBJ1-1
CDR3 DNA: TGTGCCAGCAGCTCCCAGCCGAACACTGAAGCTTTCTTT
CDR3 protein: CASSSQPNTEAFF

V gene: TRBV30
D gene: NA
clone size: few
J gene: TRBJ1-4
CDR3 DNA: TGTGCCTGGACCCGTGAGGGAGATAATGAAAAACTGTTTTTT
CDR3 protein: CAWTREGDNEKLFF

V gene: TRBV7-3
D gene: NA
clone size: few
J gene: TRBJ1-2
CDR3 DNA: TGTGCCAGCAGCCCCCAGGGTGGCGACTATGGCTACACCTTC
CDR3 protein: CASSPQGGDYGYTF

V gene: TRBV5-4
D gene: NA
clone size: few
J gene: TRBJ2-5
CDR3 DNA: TGTGCCAGCAGCCCGACCCAATTCTCCGCTCGAGAGACCCAGTACTTC
CDR3 protein: CASSPTQFSARETQYF

V gene: TRBV5-1
D gene: NA
clone size: NA
J gene: TRBJ2-7
CDR3 DNA: TGCGCCAGCAGCGTGACAGCGGTAAAGGAGCAGTACTTC
CDR3 protein: CASSVTAVKEQYF